This T cell receptor beta chain was documented in a study of shared clonotypes between healthy human individuals. Negatively enriched CD4+ T cells were divided by CD45RA into naive and memory. Trimming removed 6 bases at V and 3 bases at J, with 9 bases between. The CDR3 is 12 amino acids. CDR1 is SNHLY, CDR2 FYNNEI, per germline. The table came from immunoSEQ multiplex PCR; TCRdb's copy has only in-frame clones and leaves some out. The sample lists hundreds of thousands of clones, roughly 73% occurring once. Input material: memory CD4+ T cells sorted from blood. Indicated subset: CD45RA-negative fraction. The source of this sequence is a woman aged 25 to 39 in good health. The rearrangement joins TRBV2 to TRBJ2-7, with D hard to call. The CDR3 DNA reads TGTGCCAGCAGCCCCGGCGTCTACGAGCAGTACTTC. The encoded protein is CASSPGVYEQYF.